These 26 T cell receptor beta chains were all obtained from the same sample, sequenced in a study of cytomegalovirus exposure and HLA in healthy donors. Clones were read by immunoSEQ multiplex PCR, and TCRdb kept only the in-frame ones, dropping some. The sample holds some 220,000 clones, about nine tenths seen once. Material for sequencing was PBMCs. These receptors were collected from a woman aged 18-30 years in good health and CMV-seronegative.

CDR3 protein: CASSPATREETQYF. The CDR3 region has the DNA TGTGCCAGCAGCCCTGCCACTAGGGAAGAGACCCAGTACTTC. The genes are TRBV5-4 and TRBJ2-5, with a weak D call TRBD2 (5 bases). The CDR3 spans 14 residues. V lost 4 bases to trimming and J lost 3 bases, with 13 bases between them. Germline CDR1 SGHNT, CDR2 YYREEE (reference sequence).

J is TRBJ1-1 and V is TRBV27; D is possibly TRBD1 (5 bases). This CDR3 has 13 residues. V shed 3 bases and J shed 1 base, with 6 bases lying between them. Germline V gives CDR1 MNHEY, CDR2 SMNVEV (reference sequence). The CDR3 region is CASSFTGNTEAFF. CDR3 nucleotides: TGTGCCAGCAGTTTCACAGGGAACACTGAAGCTTTCTTT.

The chain couples TRBV12-5 to TRBJ2-1; 9 positions match TRBD2. CDR1 and CDR2 (germline): LGHNT, FRNRAP. Trimming at V came to 1 base and at J to 9 bases, leaving 16 bases not matched to a gene. The CDR3 contains 18 residues. CDR3 sequence: CASGLGSGWPSGAREQFF. The CDR3 bases are TGTGCTAGTGGTTTGGGATCCGGTTGGCCTAGCGGGGCCCGTGAGCAGTTCTTC.

The J gene is TRBJ1-2, the V gene TRBV6-1, with TRBD1 matching over 7 bases. The CDR3 spans 15 residues. After removal of 6 bases from V and 0 bases from J, the junction contained 7 bases not matched to a gene. Germline V lookup: CDR1 MNHNS, CDR2 SASEGT. The CDR3 region is CASSQQGLANYGYTF. In nucleotides, the CDR3 is TGTGCCAGCAGCCAACAGGGGTTAGCTAACTATGGCTACACCTTC.

The chain uses TRBV6-1 and TRBJ2-6, with D unresolved. CDR1 and CDR2 (germline): MNHNS, SASEGT. Trimming cost V 11 bases and J 4 bases, with 6 bases left between them. This CDR3 spans 11 amino acids. This chain's CDR3 is CACAGANVLTF. In nucleotides, the CDR3 is TGTGCCTGCGCCGGGGCCAACGTCCTGACTTTC.

The V gene is TRBV28, the J gene TRBJ1-1, with D perhaps matching TRBD1 (6 bases). This CDR3 contains 15 residues. Trimming stripped 6 bases from V and 1 base from J, with 15 bases between. From germline, CDR1 is MDHEN and CDR2 SYDVKM. The CDR3 region is CASRTDRLTNTEAFF. The CDR3 DNA sequence: TGTGCCAGCAGAACCGACAGGTTAACGAACACTGAAGCTTTCTTT.

Written as DNA, the CDR3 is TGTGCCAGCAGCCCACAAAACAATCCTCTCGAGCAGTACTTC. It encodes CASSPQNNPLEQYF. The chain uses TRBV16 and TRBJ2-7; D not certain. The V end lost 4 bases, the J end lost 6 bases, and 16 bases lay between the germline ends. CDR3 size: 14 residues. Germline loops: CDR1 KGHSY, CDR2 FQNENV.

The chain links TRBV6-5 to TRBJ2-3; TRBD2 agrees at 8 bases. J gave up 6 bases and V 0 bases, and 5 bases lay outside the gene matches. The CDR3 has 15 amino acids. Germline V CDR1 and CDR2: MNHEY, SVGAGI. The CDR3 DNA follows: TGTGCCAGCAGTTACTCTAGCGGGATGCCTGATACGCAGTATTTT. It encodes CASSYSSGMPDTQYF.

As for this clone: A junction boundary mismatches the germline segment, possibly from a read error. The chain combines TRBV11-3 with TRBJ2-3; 10 positions match TRBD2. Germline assignment: CDR1 SGHNT and CDR2 YENEEA. The CDR3 covers 14 residues. DNA for the CDR3: TGTGCCAGCAGTTTAGCGGGAGGATGGGATACGCAGTATTTT. It specifies CASSLAGGWDTQYF.

V and J are TRBV15 and TRBJ1-1, with 10 bases lining up with TRBD1. V shed 1 base, J shed 3 bases, and the junction held 2 bases outside the gene matches. This CDR3 comprises 15 residues. Looked up from germline, CDR1 is LNHNV and CDR2 is YYDKDF (reference sequence). The CDR3 protein is CATSRGDRGDTEAFF. The CDR3 DNA reads as TGTGCCACCAGCAGAGGGGACAGGGGAGACACTGAAGCTTTCTTT.

V is TRBV5-1 and J is TRBJ2-2; 8 positions agree with TRBD2. Germline loops: CDR1 SGHRS, CDR2 YFSETQ. The CDR3 loop spans 15 amino acids. J lost 5 bases, V lost 1 base, and 4 bases had no gene match. The CDR3 loop reads CASSLLTSGTGELFF. As DNA, the CDR3 is TGCGCCAGCAGCTTGCTTACTAGCGGAACCGGGGAGCTGTTTTTT.

This chain connects TRBV7-2 to TRBJ2-3; no definite D call. The CDR3 runs 12 residues. V lost 0 bases and J 6 bases, leaving 4 bases between the germline ends. Per the germline V gene, CDR1 is SGHTA and CDR2 is FQGNSA. The CDR3 coding sequence is TGTGCCAGCAGCTTAGCCTTCGATACGCAGTATTTT. Amino acids: CASSLAFDTQYF. The whole variable domain, remainder taken from reference TRBV7-2 and TRBJ2-3, is GAGVSQSPSNKVTEKGKDVELRCDPISGHTALYWYRQSLGQGLEFLIYFQGNSAPDKSGLPSDRFSAERTGGSVSTLTIQRTQQEDSAVYLCASSLAFDTQYFGPGTRLTVL.

The chain has TRBV6-1 and TRBJ1-2; no definite D call. The germline V and J ends were trimmed by 0 bases and 5 bases, with 16 bases remaining between them. The length of the CDR3 is 16 residues. Germline CDR1 reads MNHNS; CDR2 reads SASEGT. The CDR3: CASSEARVAPSYGYTF. In DNA form, the CDR3 reads TGTGCCAGCAGTGAAGCCAGAGTAGCACCCTCATATGGCTACACCTTC.

This clone appeared once. V gene TRBV6-1 combines with J gene TRBJ2-7; weak D call: TRBD1 (6 bases). Looked up from germline, CDR1 is MNHNS and CDR2 is SASEGT. The CDR3 totals 11 residues. The V end was cut by 5 bases, the J end by 8 bases, with 10 bases between. This CDR3 is CASSRTDKQYF. CDR3 in DNA: TGTGCCAGCAGTCGGACAGACAAGCAGTACTTC.

The chain has TRBV19 and TRBJ1-2; 11 bases match TRBD1. CDR1 is LNHDA, CDR2 SQIVND, per germline (reference sequence). V lost 3 bases to trimming and J lost 7 bases; unmatched junction nucleotides: 4. The CDR3 runs to 14 residues. The CDR3 protein is CASSMDRGPGGYTF. CDR3 bases: TGTGCCAGTAGTATGGACAGGGGGCCGGGTGGCTACACCTTC.

This clone was observed a handful of times. The J gene is TRBJ1-1, the V gene TRBV4-1; tentatively, D is TRBD1 (6 bases). V lost 3 bases to trimming and J lost 1 base, with 15 bases between them. CDR3 length: 16 residues. The germline V gene encodes CDR1 MGHRA and CDR2 YSYEKL. CDR3 DNA: TGCGCCAGCAGCCAGATAGCGGGCAGGGGGAACACTGAAGCTTTCTTT. This gives the protein CASSQIAGRGNTEAFF.

This sequence joins TRBV7-6 and TRBJ2-7, with 11 bases matching TRBD2. In germline, CDR1 is SGHVS, CDR2 FNYEAQ. The CDR3 is 15 amino acids. Germline trimming cut 5 bases from V and 0 bases from J; bases unmatched to any gene: 3. The CDR3 bases are TGTGCCAGCAGCCACACTAGCGGGGGCTCCTACGAGCAGTACTTC. Its translation: CASSHTSGGSYEQYF.

CDR3 residues: CASSQLTHSNQPQHF. The CDR3 nucleotides are TGCGCCAGCAGCCAACTAACTCATAGCAATCAGCCCCAGCATTTT. This sequence joins TRBV4-1 and TRBJ1-5; D unresolved. Germline V gene lookup returns CDR1 MGHRA and CDR2 YSYEKL. V lost 2 bases, J lost 0 bases, and 8 bases lay in between. The CDR3 is 15 amino acids.

The J gene is TRBJ2-7, the V gene TRBV5-1, with 12 bases that match TRBD2. This CDR3 has 15 amino acids. The trim removed 0 bases at V and 7 bases at J, leaving 5 bases unmatched. Germline assignment: CDR1 SGHRS and CDR2 YFSETQ. The CDR3 loop is CASSLELAGGGEQYF. The CDR3 nucleotides are TGCGCCAGCAGCTTGGAGCTAGCGGGAGGGGGAGAGCAGTACTTC.

Turning to this clone: At the DNA level, this CDR3 is encoded by other sequences in the same sample as well. The chain joins TRBV5-1 to TRBJ1-6; 9 bases fit TRBD1. The length of the CDR3 is 15 residues. CDR1 and CDR2 from the germline V gene are SGHRS and YFSETQ. The ends lost 0 bases at V and 7 bases at J; junction bases unmatched: 2. DNA of the CDR3: TGCGCCAGCAGCTTGGGGACAGGGGCAAATTCACCCCTCCACTTT. This sequence encodes CASSLGTGANSPLHF.

This chain uses TRBV5-1 with TRBJ1-4, with D possibly TRBD1 on 5 matching bases. Germline V lookup: CDR1 SGHRS, CDR2 YFSETQ. Trimming left V 5 bases short and J 7 bases short, with 15 bases between. This CDR3 has 14 residues. The CDR3 DNA reads TGCGCCAGCAGTCTGGGGGGGAACGCTGAAAAACTGTTTTTT. Its translation is CASSLGGNAEKLFF.

V usage is TRBV5-6 and J usage is TRBJ2-7, with D perhaps matching TRBD1 (6 bases). The ends were cut back, 1 base at V and 0 bases at J, with 11 bases in the middle. Germline CDR1 and CDR2: SGHDT and YYEEEE. The CDR3 has 15 amino acids. CDR3 region: CASSLYGQSSYEQYF. CDR3 nucleotide sequence: TGTGCCAGCAGCTTGTACGGACAGAGCTCCTACGAGCAGTACTTC.

The chain recombines TRBV4-1 with TRBJ2-7; 12 bases fit TRBD2. The V segment lost 4 bases and the J segment 0 bases; nucleotides outside the gene matches: 10. The CDR3 is 18 residues long. Germline V gives CDR1 MGHRA, CDR2 YSYEKL. CDR3 sequence (DNA): TGCGCCAGCAGCCGCCGGCTAGCGGGAGGGCCGCGCTCCTACGAGCAGTACTTC. As protein: CASSRRLAGGPRSYEQYF.

The chain has TRBV7-3 and TRBJ2-7; TRBD2 aligns across 9 bases. Germline V CDR1 and CDR2: SGHTA, FQGTGA. The CDR3 has 15 residues. With 5 bases clipped from V and 1 base from J, the junction kept 6 bases outside the gene matches. The CDR3 sequence is CASSPEAGGSYEQYF. In DNA, the CDR3 is TGTGCCAGCAGCCCCGAAGCGGGAGGATCCTACGAGCAGTACTTC.

The chain couples TRBV30 to TRBJ2-1; 9 bases match TRBD1. The CDR3 length is 15 residues. J gave up 7 bases and V 3 bases, and 10 bases lay outside the gene matches. Germline V CDR1 and CDR2: GTSNPN, SVGIG (reference sequence). The CDR3 region is CAWSSGQGIRNEQFF. The CDR3 nucleotides are TGTGCCTGGAGCTCCGGACAGGGGATTCGGAATGAGCAGTTCTTC.

This chain links TRBV29-1 with TRBJ2-6; TRBD1 matches 9 bases. The CDR3 sequence is 14 residues long. CDR1 SQVTM and CDR2 ANQGSEA come from the germline V gene. With 7 bases clipped from V and 4 bases from J, the junction kept 5 bases outside the gene matches. The CDR3 DNA is TGCAGCGCCTGGACAGGGGACGGGGCCAACGTCCTGACTTTC. Its protein product is CSAWTGDGANVLTF. The variable domain in full, completed from reference TRBV29-1 and TRBJ2-6, reads SAVISQKPSRDICQRGTSLTIQCQVDSQVTMMFWYRQQPGQSLTLIATANQGSEATYESGFVIDKFPISRPNLTFSTLTVSNMSPEDSSIYLCSAWTGDGANVLTFGAGSRLTVL.